One and the same sample provided the 13 T cell receptor beta chains below, sequenced in a study of blood T cell repertoires in COVID-19. TCRdb keeps only in-frame clones here, not all; method: immunoSEQ multiplex PCR. The repertoire has over 250,000 clones, about four fifths of them found once; the top ten carry less than 5.5%. The sequenced material came from PBMCs or T cells enriched from blood (not recorded which). The source of these receptors is a man between 35 and 55 years old who had been exposed to COVID-19.

DNA for the CDR3: TGCGCCAGCAGCCTTTACCAGACAGGTCAGATCAATCAGCCCCAGCATTTT. Its translation: CASSLYQTGQINQPQHF. The chain is built from TRBV4-1 and TRBJ1-5; TRBD1 might be the D (6 bases). V was clipped by 4 bases and J by 3 bases, with 19 bases between them. Germline CDR1 reads MGHRA; CDR2 reads YSYEKL. There are 17 residues in the CDR3.

This clone was seen once. Here the CDR3 reads CSYRENEQFF. For the CDR3, the DNA is TGCAGTTACAGGGAAAATGAGCAGTTCTTC. This rearrangement joins TRBV29-1 to TRBJ2-1, with D possibly being TRBD1 (6 bases). There are 10 residues in the CDR3. CDR1 is SQVTM and CDR2 is ANQGSEA in the germline V gene.

Notes on this clone: At the DNA level, this CDR3 is encoded by other sequences in the same sample as well. The chain couples TRBV18 to TRBJ2-7, with a weak D call TRBD2 (6 bases). The CDR3 runs to 14 residues. Trimming removed 4 bases at V and 3 bases at J, with 13 bases between. CDR1 is KGHSH, CDR2 LQKENI, per germline. CDR3 protein: CASSRGTGFYEQYF. CDR3 sequence (DNA): TGTGCCAGCTCACGCGGGACGGGTTTCTACGAGCAGTACTTC.

The V and J genes are TRBV3-1 (or the pseudogene TRBV3-2) and TRBJ2-2; TRBD1 is a possible D gene (5 bases). The V gene's germline CDR1 is LGHDT and CDR2 YNNKEL (reference sequence). V lost 0 bases, J lost 6 bases, and 11 bases lay in between. The CDR3 sequence is 15 residues long. CDR3 coding DNA: TGTGCCAGCAGCCAAGATTATGGGGCTTCCGGGGAGCTGTTTTTT. Translating it yields CASSQDYGASGELFF.

V is TRBV7-9 and J is TRBJ1-2; D uncertain. The CDR3 is made up of 13 amino acids. The germline V and J ends were trimmed by 3 bases and 4 bases, with 9 bases remaining between them. CDR1 and CDR2 (germline): SEHNR, FQNEAQ (reference sequence). The CDR3 loop is CASSLREPYGYTF. CDR3 DNA sequence: TGTGCCAGCAGCTTGAGGGAGCCCTATGGCTACACCTTC.

The CDR3 region is CASSPQGLSNTGELFF. CDR3 bases: TGTGCCAGCAGTCCTCAGGGACTGTCGAACACCGGGGAGCTGTTTTTT. The V gene is TRBV7-3, the J gene TRBJ2-2, with a weak D call TRBD2 (6 bases). This CDR3 has 16 residues. Germline V gene data show CDR1 as SGHTA and CDR2 as FQGTGA. The V and J ends lost 6 bases and 0 bases respectively, with 14 bases between them.

V is TRBV3-1 (or the pseudogene TRBV3-2) and J is TRBJ2-5; D not resolved. V lost 5 bases and J 3 bases, leaving 10 bases between the germline ends. CDR3 length equals 13 residues. Germline lookup yields CDR1 LGHDT and CDR2 YNNKEL (reference sequence). Here the CDR3 DNA reads TGTGCCAGCAGCGGCAGGAACGAAGAGACCCAGTACTTC. This codes for CASSGRNEETQYF.

The chain recombines TRBV7-9 with TRBJ1-2; no reliable D call. Deletions cut 1 base from V and 2 bases from J, with 11 bases between. Germline-derived CDR1 and CDR2 are SEHNR and FQNEAQ (reference sequence). The CDR3 covers 15 residues. In DNA, the CDR3 is TGTGCCAGCAGCTTAGGAATGTCACTAAACTATGGCTACACCTTC. Amino acid sequence: CASSLGMSLNYGYTF.

V gene TRBV29-1 combines with J gene TRBJ2-2; D perhaps matches TRBD1 (5 bases). This CDR3 is built from 12 residues. Germline V gene data show CDR1 as SQVTM and CDR2 as ANQGSEA. V lost 7 bases and J lost 3, with 9 bases in between. The CDR3 region has the DNA TGCAGCGCCCGGACATACACCGGGGAGCTGTTTTTT. Residues: CSARTYTGELFF.

The chain couples TRBV18 to TRBJ1-2; 12 bases map to TRBD1. This CDR3 comprises 15 residues. CDR1 is KGHSH, CDR2 LQKENI, per germline. V lost 5 bases to trimming and J lost 8 bases; unmatched junction nucleotides: 9. CDR3 residues: CASSSGQGAGWGYTF. In DNA form, the CDR3 reads TGTGCCAGCTCATCGGGACAGGGGGCTGGATGGGGCTACACCTTC.

The chain links TRBV7-3 to TRBJ2-1, with D perhaps TRBD2 (5 bases). Looked up from germline, CDR1 is SGHTA and CDR2 is FQGTGA. Deletions cut 5 bases from V and 13 bases from J, with 15 bases between. The CDR3 consists of 12 residues. The CDR3 protein is CASSIPEGAQFF. CDR3 nucleotides: TGTGCCAGCAGCATTCCCGAGGGAGCACAGTTCTTC.

This clone was seen just once. This chain links TRBV19 with TRBJ2-1; 11 nucleotides match TRBD2. The CDR3 is 15 amino acids. The germline V gene has CDR1 LNHDA and CDR2 SQIVND (reference sequence). The V gene end was trimmed by 7 bases and the J gene end by 11 bases; junction bases not matched to a gene: 13. This CDR3 reads CASNQLAGGPMQQFF. The CDR3 DNA sequence: TGTGCCAGTAACCAATTAGCGGGAGGGCCGATGCAGCAGTTCTTC.

This chain links TRBV12-3 or TRBV12-4 with TRBJ1-1; 7 nucleotides agree with TRBD1. The CDR3 runs to 13 residues. After removal of 4 bases from V and 5 bases from J, the junction contained 4 bases not matched to a gene. The CDR3 spells CASSWGQSTEAFF. CDR3 nucleotides: TGTGCCAGCAGTTGGGGACAGTCGACTGAAGCTTTCTTT.